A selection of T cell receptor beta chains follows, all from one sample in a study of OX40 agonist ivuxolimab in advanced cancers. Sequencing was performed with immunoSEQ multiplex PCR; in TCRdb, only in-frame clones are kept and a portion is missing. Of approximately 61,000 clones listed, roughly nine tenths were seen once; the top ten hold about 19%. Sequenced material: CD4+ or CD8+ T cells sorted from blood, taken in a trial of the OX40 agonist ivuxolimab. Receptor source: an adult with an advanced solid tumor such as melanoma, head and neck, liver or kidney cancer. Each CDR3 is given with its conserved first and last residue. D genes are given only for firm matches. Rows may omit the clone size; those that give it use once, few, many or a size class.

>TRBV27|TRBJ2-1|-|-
TGTGCCAGCAGTTTAAGTCCGGCCTATGAGCAGTTCTTC
CASSLSPAYEQFF
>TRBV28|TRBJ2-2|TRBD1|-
TGTGCCAGCAGCCTCCGGGACAGGTTAGGCGGGGAGCTGTTTTTT
CASSLRDRLGGELFF
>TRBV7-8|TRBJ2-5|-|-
TGTGCCAGCAGCCCCCGGGTCCAAGAGACCCAGTACTTC
CASSPRVQETQYF
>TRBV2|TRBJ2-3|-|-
TGTGCCAGCAGCAAGATTGGGTCCACAGATACGCAGTATTTT
CASSKIGSTDTQYF
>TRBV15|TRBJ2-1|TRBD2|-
TGTGCCACCAGCGTATCCGGGACTAGCGGGGGATACAATGAGCAGTTCTTC
CATSVSGTSGGYNEQFF
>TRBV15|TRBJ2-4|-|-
TGTGCCACCAGCAGTTTGGCGGGGGCGTCCAAAAACATTCAGTACTTC
CATSSLAGASKNIQYF
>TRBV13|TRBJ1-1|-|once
TGTGCCAGCACCCCTGATGTGGTCGGGACTGATACTGAAGCTTTCTTT
CASTPDVVGTDTEAFF
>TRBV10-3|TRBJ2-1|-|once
TGTGCCATCAGTGAGTCGAACCCCAGTGAGCAGTTCTTC
CAISESNPSEQFF
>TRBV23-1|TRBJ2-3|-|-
TGCGCCAGCAGTCAACACAGGGCTAGCACAGATACGCAGTATTTT
CASSQHRASTDTQYF
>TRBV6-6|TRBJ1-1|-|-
TGTGCCAGCGGGGGGGGCTCGAACACTGAAGCTTTCTTT
CASGGGSNTEAFF
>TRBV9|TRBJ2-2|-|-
TGTGCCAGCAGCACTAGCCGGGACAAGAACACCGGGGAGCTGTTTTTT
CASSTSRDKNTGELFF
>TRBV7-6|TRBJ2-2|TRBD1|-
TGTGCCAGCAGTTCTATAGACAGGGACACCGGGGAGCTGTTTTTT
CASSSIDRDTGELFF
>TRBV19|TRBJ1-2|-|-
TGTGCCAGTAGTATTTTTTATGAACAGGGCGGTAACTATGGCTACACCTTC
CASSIFYEQGGNYGYTF
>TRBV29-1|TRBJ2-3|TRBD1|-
TGCAGCGTCCCAGAAGGGGGCTTTGTCGCAGATACGCAGTATTTT
CSVPEGGFVADTQYF
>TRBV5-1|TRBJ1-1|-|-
TGCGCCAGCAGCCCCGACCTGATTATGAACACTGAAGCTTTCTTT
CASSPDLIMNTEAFF
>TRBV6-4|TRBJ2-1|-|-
TGTGCCAGCAGCCTACAGGGAGGTGGCTCCTACAATGAGCAGTTCTTC
CASSLQGGGSYNEQFF
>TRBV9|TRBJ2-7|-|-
TGTGCCAGCAGCGTAGGCTTAGCCTCCTACGAGCAGTACTTC
CASSVGLASYEQYF
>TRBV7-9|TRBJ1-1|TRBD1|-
TGTGCCAGCAGCTCGACAGGGGGAATGAACACTGAAGCTTTCTTT
CASSSTGGMNTEAFF
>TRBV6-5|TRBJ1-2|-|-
TGTGCCAGCAGTTACTCCATCAGCTATGGCTACACCTTC
CASSYSISYGYTF
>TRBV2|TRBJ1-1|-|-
TGTGCCAGCAGTTTGACGGTGAACACTGAAGCTTTCTTT
CASSLTVNTEAFF
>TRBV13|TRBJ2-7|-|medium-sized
TGTGCCAGCAGCCATTCCAGGGGATTTTACGAGCAGTACTTC
CASSHSRGFYEQYF
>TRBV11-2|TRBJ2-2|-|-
TGTGCCAGCAGCTTAGGGGGGGCGGAACCCGATGGGGACACCGGGGAGCTGTTTTTT
CASSLGGAEPDGDTGELFF
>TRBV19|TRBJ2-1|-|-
TGTGCCAGTAGTATAGATCACGGCTCCTACAATGAGCAGTTCTTC
CASSIDHGSYNEQFF
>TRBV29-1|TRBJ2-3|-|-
TGCAGCGTTGGAAAAGCGGACCAAGATACGCAGTATTTT
CSVGKADQDTQYF
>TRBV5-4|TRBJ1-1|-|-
TGTGCCAGCAGCTTGGCCCCGGGCCTCATGAACACTGAAGCTTTCTTT
CASSLAPGLMNTEAFF
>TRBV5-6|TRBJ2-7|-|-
TGTGCCAGCAGCTTAGGCGGGGCAATTTACGAGCAGTACTTC
CASSLGGAIYEQYF
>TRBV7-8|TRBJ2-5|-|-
TGTGCCAGCAGCCACGGTACGGGGAGCCAAGAGACCCAGTACTTC
CASSHGTGSQETQYF
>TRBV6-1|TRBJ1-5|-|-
TGTGCCAGCAGTGGCGGTCAGCCCCAGCATTTT
CASSGGQPQHF
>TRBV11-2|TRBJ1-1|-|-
TGTGCCAGCAGTGAAAAGGGGTGGCGGAACACTGAAGCTTTCTTT
CASSEKGWRNTEAFF
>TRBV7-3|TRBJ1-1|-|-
TGTGCCAGCAGTTTGAGGGCCCCCGAAGCTTTCTTT
CASSLRAPEAFF
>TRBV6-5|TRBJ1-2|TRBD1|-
TGTGCCAGCAGTGCGGGACAGACTATTAACTATGGCTACACCTTC
CASSAGQTINYGYTF
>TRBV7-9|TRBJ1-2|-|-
TGTGCCAGCAGCTCATTGGACATTTTCTATGGCTACACCTTC
CASSSLDIFYGYTF
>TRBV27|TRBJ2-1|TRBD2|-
TGTGCCAGCAGTCTTCCGGGACTAGAGCAGTTCTTC
CASSLPGLEQFF
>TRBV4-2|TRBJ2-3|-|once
TGTGCCAGCGCGGGGGCGGGCCCGGGAGATACGCAGTATTTT
CASAGAGPGDTQYF
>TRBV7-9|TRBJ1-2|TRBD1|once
TGTGCCAGCAGCTCGGAACTAGGGACAGTCGAGCTAGCTAACTATGGCTACACCTTC
CASSSELGTVELANYGYTF
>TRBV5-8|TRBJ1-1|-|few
TGTGCCAGCAGCTTGGGGGGACCGAACACTGAAGCTTTCTTT
CASSLGGPNTEAFF
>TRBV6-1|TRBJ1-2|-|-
TGTGCCAGCAGTGAGGGTCTGGGAGGGCTCGACTATGGCTACACCTTC
CASSEGLGGLDYGYTF
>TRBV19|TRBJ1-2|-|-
TGTGCCAGTAGTCCCGGGGTGATAACTATAATGGGCTACACCTTC
CASSPGVITIMGYTF
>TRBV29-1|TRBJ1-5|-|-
TGCAGCGTTGAGGGGGGCAGGCAGCCCCAGCATTTT
CSVEGGRQPQHF
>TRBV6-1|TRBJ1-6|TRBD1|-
TGTGCCAGCAGTGACCGGGACAGGACCAATTCACCCCTCCACTTT
CASSDRDRTNSPLHF
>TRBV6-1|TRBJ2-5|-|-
TGTGCCAGCACCGGGAGTTGGGAGACCCAGTACTTC
CASTGSWETQYF
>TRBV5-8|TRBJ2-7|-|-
TGTGCCAGCAGCTTCTCCGGGACCGAGCTCCACGAGCAGTACTTC
CASSFSGTELHEQYF
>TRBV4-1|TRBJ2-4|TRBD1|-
TGCGCCAGCAGCCCGGAAGGGACAGGGATTGGGAACATTCAGTACTTC
CASSPEGTGIGNIQYF
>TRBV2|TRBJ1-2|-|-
TGTGCCAGCAGCTTAGGCGGGGGCAACTATGGCTACACCTTC
CASSLGGGNYGYTF
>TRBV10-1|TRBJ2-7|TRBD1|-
TGCGCCAGCAGTGAGTCCTGGGACAGGGGGGATGAGCAGTACTTC
CASSESWDRGDEQYF
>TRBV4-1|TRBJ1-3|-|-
TGCGCCAGCAGCGCACAGGGATATGGAAACACCATATATTTT
CASSAQGYGNTIYF
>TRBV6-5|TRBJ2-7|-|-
TGTGCCAGCAGTTACGGGCTGGGGACGTACGAGCAGTACTTC
CASSYGLGTYEQYF